This T cell receptor (beta chain) was sequenced during a study of graft-versus-host responses after intestinal transplantation. Study as a whole: Transplant types were multivisceral, liver-intestinal, or isolated intestinal. Anti-thymocyte globulin served as induction for all recipients, who then took tacrolimus and steroids for about 3 years. Regarding the study as a whole: Recipient marrow held GvH clones, some first seen in ileum or blood. The study found high graft-versus-host to host-versus-graft clonal ratios in allografts of patients with graft-donor T cell macrochimerism.

In the case of this clone: Antigen unknown.

V shed 6 bases, J shed 6 bases, and the junction held 5 bases outside the gene matches. Germline CDR1 is MNHEY and CDR2 is SMNVEV (reference sequence). The CDR3 has 14 amino acids. TCRdb's copy holds only in-frame clones and misses some; the assay was immunoSEQ multiplex PCR. The sample yields 65,000 to 90,000 clones, roughly 90% seen once. The sequence derives from a human donor who was the organ donor for an intestinal transplant. The chain has TRBV27 and TRBJ2-7; TRBD2 matches 13 bases. The material sequenced was unstimulated CD8+ T cells sorted from spleen or lymph node cells, taken before transplant. This CDR3 reads CASRPGLAGREQYF. The CDR3 region has the DNA TGTGCCAGCAGGCCGGGACTAGCGGGACGCGAGCAGTACTTC.